These 32 T cell receptor beta chains share one sample of origin, sequenced in a study of blood T cell repertoires in COVID-19. TCRdb's table, derived via immunoSEQ multiplex PCR, lists solely in-frame clones and lacks some. The data contain 270,000 or so clones, 81% of them singletons. The sequenced sample was peripheral blood. The receptors shown here come from a woman aged 55-69 years with active or convalescent COVID-19.

In DNA form, the CDR3 reads TGTGCCAGCAGCGCGGTGTATGAGCAGTTCTTC. This translates into CASSAVYEQFF. This sequence joins TRBV5-6 and TRBJ2-1, with D unresolved. The CDR3 has 11 amino acids. Trimming stripped 4 bases from V and 8 bases from J, with 7 bases between. Looked up from germline, CDR1 is SGHDT and CDR2 is YYEEEE.

The V call is TRBV28, the J call TRBJ2-1; 9 nucleotides line up with TRBD2. Germline CDR1 MDHEN, CDR2 SYDVKM. The CDR3 sequence is 17 residues long. V was pared by 2 bases and J by 7 bases, with 12 bases of the junction left unmatched. This chain's CDR3 is CASSLPPAAGGPNEQFF. CDR3 DNA sequence: TGTGCCAGCAGTTTACCGCCCGCCGCGGGGGGGCCGAATGAGCAGTTCTTC.

This clone has a single count. This sequence joins TRBV5-1 and TRBJ2-7, with D tentatively TRBD1 (5 bases). V lost 3 bases, J lost 3 bases, and 16 bases lay in between. CDR1 and CDR2 from the germline V gene are SGHRS and YFSETQ. CDR3 size: 15 residues. The CDR3 reads CASSWGRVKIYEQYF. The DNA for the CDR3 is TGCGCCAGCAGCTGGGGCAGGGTAAAAATCTACGAGCAGTACTTC.

The V gene is TRBV4-1, the J gene TRBJ2-3; TRBD2 agrees at 12 bases. The germline gives CDR1 MGHRA, CDR2 YSYEKL. The V and J ends lost 1 base and 13 bases, in that order; junction bases with no gene match: 9. This CDR3 spans 15 amino acids. CDR3 sequence: CASSQGDLAGGSKYF. In DNA, the CDR3 is TGCGCCAGCAGCCAAGGGGATCTAGCGGGGGGGTCTAAGTATTTT.

The CDR3 nucleotides are TGTGCCAGCAGCTCCAGCAGGGGAAGAGGGAACACTGAAGCTTTCTTT. It yields the protein CASSSSRGRGNTEAFF. The V and J genes are TRBV11-2 and TRBJ1-1; tentatively, D is TRBD1 (6 bases). The V end lost 4 bases, the J end lost 1 base, and 16 bases lay between the germline ends. The CDR3 runs to 16 residues. CDR1 SGHAT and CDR2 FQNNGV come from the germline V gene.

The chain employs TRBV6-2 or TRBV6-3 and TRBJ1-2, with TRBD1 matching over 11 bases. The CDR3 has 15 residues. Losses at the gene ends were 0 bases for V and 5 bases for J; bases not matched to a gene: 2. Germline lookup yields CDR1 MNHEY and CDR2 SVGEGT. This chain's CDR3 is CASSYSGTGGYGYTF. The DNA for the CDR3 is TGTGCCAGCAGTTACTCGGGGACAGGGGGATATGGCTACACCTTC.

This chain connects TRBV27 to TRBJ2-1, with 11 bases that match TRBD1. The length of the CDR3 is 15 residues. Germline V CDR1 and CDR2: MNHEY, SMNVEV (reference sequence). V shed 7 bases, J shed 8 bases, and the junction held 10 bases outside the gene matches. The CDR3 reads CASTEGTGGSDEQFF. CDR3 nucleotide sequence: TGTGCCAGCACAGAGGGGACAGGGGGTTCCGATGAGCAGTTCTTC.

This sequence joins TRBV15 and TRBJ1-6; D unclear. The CDR3 extends over 16 amino acids. With 0 bases removed from V and 10 bases from J, the gap between germline ends came to 16 bases. The germline V gene has CDR1 LNHNV and CDR2 YYDKDF (reference sequence). CDR3 coding DNA: TGTGCCACCAGCAGAGATCGGGATCTTAGTTGGTCACCCCTCCACTTT. Translated: CATSRDRDLSWSPLHF.

This chain links TRBV3-1 (or the pseudogene TRBV3-2) with TRBJ1-3; D unclear. Germline V CDR1 and CDR2: LGHDT, YNNKEL (reference sequence). The germline V and J ends were trimmed by 3 bases and 3 bases, with 6 bases remaining between them. This CDR3 is built from 13 residues. CDR3 amino acids: CASSQGGGNTIYF. The DNA for the CDR3 is TGTGCCAGCAGCCAGGGAGGTGGAAACACCATATATTTT.

CDR3 residues: CASSQGVQRNTDTQYF. CDR3 sequence (DNA): TGTGCCAGCAGCCAAGGGGTCCAGCGCAACACAGATACGCAGTATTTT. This chain links TRBV7-2 with TRBJ2-3; D possibly corresponds to TRBD1 (5 bases). Trimming removed 5 bases from V and 2 bases from J, with 17 bases in between. The CDR3 runs to 16 residues. The germline V gene encodes CDR1 SGHTA and CDR2 FQGNSA.

This clone came up once. V and J are TRBV18 and TRBJ1-2; D remains ambiguous. Trimming took off 4 bases at V and 8 bases at J, with 14 bases between the two ends. Germline CDR1 is KGHSH and CDR2 is LQKENI. This CDR3 contains 13 residues. The CDR3 coding sequence is TGTGCCAGCTCACTAGATTCAACGCGGGGCTACACCTTC. This gives the protein CASSLDSTRGYTF.

Comment on this clone: At the DNA level, this CDR3 is encoded by other sequences in the same sample as well. The chain recombines TRBV19 with TRBJ1-2, with 8 bases matching TRBD1. Germline CDR1 and CDR2: LNHDA and SQIVND (reference sequence). The CDR3 extends over 15 amino acids. V was pared by 1 base and J by 2 bases, with 3 bases of the junction left unmatched. CDR3 DNA sequence: TGTGCCAGTAGTATAGGTGCAGGGGGCAACTATGGCTACACCTTC. It yields the protein CASSIGAGGNYGYTF.

This clone has more than one count but fewer than ten. The chain uses TRBV7-3 and TRBJ1-1; 10 nucleotides align to TRBD1. V shed 2 bases and J 5 bases; nucleotides not matched to a gene: 5. This CDR3 has 15 residues. Germline CDR1 reads SGHTA; CDR2 reads FQGTGA. In DNA form, the CDR3 reads TGTGCCAGCAGCTTAGAGGGACAGGGGTGGACTGAAGCTTTCTTT. It codes for CASSLEGQGWTEAFF.

This clone was observed a handful of times. V gene TRBV3-1 (or the pseudogene TRBV3-2) combines with J gene TRBJ2-7; the match to TRBD2 covers 7 bases. The germline CDR1 and CDR2 sequences are LGHDT and YNNKEL (reference sequence). With V trimmed by 0 bases and J by 2 bases, 7 bases remained unmatched. The CDR3 sequence is 16 residues long. The CDR3 DNA reads TGTGCCAGCAGCCAAGAGGAACTAGCGCACCCCTACGAGCAGTACTTC. Encoded protein: CASSQEELAHPYEQYF.

This clone was recorded only once. The DNA for the CDR3 is TGTGCCAGCAGCTTAGCGCCAGGACAGGGGGAGTCCTACGAGCAGTACTTC. This translates into CASSLAPGQGESYEQYF. This chain connects TRBV7-9 to TRBJ2-7; 10 positions match TRBD1. The V and J ends lost 0 bases and 1 base, in that order; junction bases with no gene match: 6. The CDR3 sequence is 17 residues long. Germline CDR1 SEHNR, CDR2 FQNEAQ (reference sequence). Based on the CDR3 plus reference TRBV7-9 and TRBJ2-7, the full variable domain is DTGVSQNPRHKITKRGQNVTFRCDPISEHNRLYWYRQTLGQGPEFLTYFQNEAQLEKSRLLSDRFSAERPKGSFSTLEIQRTEQGDSAMYLCASSLAPGQGESYEQYFGPGTRLTVT.

The rearrangement joins TRBV5-4 to TRBJ2-7; no reliable D call. V was trimmed by 3 bases and J by 2 bases, leaving 9 bases between them. CDR1 SGHNT and CDR2 YYREEE come from the germline V gene (reference sequence). The CDR3 runs 13 residues. CDR3 in DNA: TGTGCCAGCAGCTCAGAAAACGCCTACGAGCAGTACTTC. It is translated as CASSSENAYEQYF. The entire variable domain, with the rest obtained from reference TRBV5-4 and TRBJ2-7, is as follows: ETGVTQSPTHLIKTRGQQVTLRCSSQSGHNTVSWYQQALGQGPQFIFQYYREEENGRGNFPPRFSGLQFPNYSSELNVNALELDDSALYLCASSSENAYEQYFGPGTRLTVT.

This chain uses TRBV7-6 with TRBJ2-7; D is possibly TRBD2 (6 bases). This CDR3 spans 14 amino acids. V shed 6 bases and J shed 3 bases, with 15 bases lying between them. CDR1 and CDR2 from the germline V gene are SGHVS and FNYEAQ. CDR3 region: CASSLPGRNYEQYF. The CDR3 nucleotides are TGTGCCAGCAGTCTCCCTGGGAGGAACTACGAGCAGTACTTC.

Only a few counts were recorded for this clone. J is TRBJ1-2 and V is TRBV15; TRBD1 agrees at 7 bases. Germline V CDR1 and CDR2: LNHNV, YYDKDF (reference sequence). V lost 3 bases to trimming and J lost 4 bases; unmatched junction nucleotides: 11. This CDR3 comprises 16 residues. The CDR3 protein is CATSSPGGRLIYGYTF. DNA of the CDR3: TGTGCCACCAGCAGTCCAGGGGGACGGCTAATCTATGGCTACACCTTC.

The chain uses TRBV29-1 and TRBJ1-2; D ambiguous. Germline loops: CDR1 SQVTM, CDR2 ANQGSEA. The V gene lost 8 bases and the J gene lost 6 bases, with 19 bases spanning the gap. The CDR3 is 13 amino acids. CDR3: CSTLRTVGDGYTF. As DNA, the CDR3 is TGCAGCACCCTCCGGACGGTGGGAGATGGCTACACCTTC.

This rearrangement joins TRBV27 to TRBJ1-4; D gene unclear. The V and J ends lost 6 bases and 5 bases respectively, with 13 bases between them. CDR1 MNHEY and CDR2 SMNVEV come from the germline V gene (reference sequence). CDR3 length equals 14 residues. In DNA, the CDR3 is TGTGCCAGCAGCCCGCGGGGAGAAAATGAAAAACTGTTTTTT. It codes for CASSPRGENEKLFF.

CDR3 DNA sequence: TGTGCCAGCAGTTTGGGGGGGCGCGAGGGCTACACCTTC. Amino acids: CASSLGGREGYTF. The rearrangement joins TRBV28 to TRBJ1-2; TRBD1 is a possible D gene (6 bases). The V end was cut by 3 bases, the J end by 8 bases, with 13 bases between. CDR1 is MDHEN, CDR2 SYDVKM, per germline. The length of the CDR3 is 13 residues.

The genes are TRBV2 and TRBJ1-1; D uncertain. This CDR3 has 13 residues. Germline V gene lookup returns CDR1 SNHLY and CDR2 FYNNEI. V gave up 7 bases and J gave up 5 bases, with 14 bases separating them. CDR3 region: CASTEPELTEAFF. CDR3 in DNA: TGTGCCAGCACCGAGCCCGAGCTAACTGAAGCTTTCTTT.

This chain links TRBV4-1 with TRBJ2-1, with 14 positions matching TRBD2. This CDR3 has 15 residues. Germline assignment: CDR1 MGHRA and CDR2 YSYEKL. The trim removed 4 bases at V and 10 bases at J, leaving 6 bases unmatched. CDR3 sequence reads: CASSPGTSGGREQFF. DNA for the CDR3: TGCGCCAGCAGCCCGGGGACTAGCGGGGGAAGGGAGCAGTTCTTC.

The CDR3 sequence: CASSVGDRGPNQPQHF. The CDR3 region has the DNA TGTGCCAGCAGTGTAGGGGACAGGGGGCCCAATCAGCCCCAGCATTTT. The chain uses TRBV2 and TRBJ1-5, with TRBD1 matching over 12 bases. Germline V CDR1 and CDR2: SNHLY, FYNNEI. The CDR3 is made up of 16 amino acids. Trimming at V came to 4 bases and at J to 3 bases, leaving 4 bases not matched to a gene.

V gene TRBV7-9 combines with J gene TRBJ1-4, with D maybe TRBD1 (5 bases). Germline-derived CDR1 and CDR2 are SEHNR and FQNEAQ (reference sequence). This CDR3 is 16 amino acids long. Trimming removed 4 bases from V and 4 bases from J, with 16 bases in between. CDR3 loop: CASSSPWGGNNEKLFF. The CDR3 DNA reads as TGTGCCAGCAGCTCCCCGTGGGGGGGGAATAATGAAAAACTGTTTTTT.

J is TRBJ1-1 and V is TRBV5-6, with 8 bases aligning to TRBD1. There are 15 residues in the CDR3. Trimming at V came to 2 bases and at J to 2 bases, leaving 5 bases not matched to a gene. Germline CDR1 reads SGHDT; CDR2 reads YYEEEE. The CDR3 coding sequence is TGTGCCAGCAGCTTCAGACAGGGGTCCAACACTGAAGCTTTCTTT. It codes for CASSFRQGSNTEAFF.

V gene TRBV30 combines with J gene TRBJ1-1, with D perhaps TRBD1 (6 bases). The CDR3 spans 17 residues. V was pared by 2 bases and J by 1 base, with 20 bases between. CDR1 and CDR2 from the germline V gene are GTSNPN and SVGIG (reference sequence). The CDR3 sequence is CAWSSVRTARGNTEAFF. The CDR3, as DNA: TGTGCCTGGAGTTCAGTACGGACAGCACGGGGGAACACTGAAGCTTTCTTT.

This chain uses TRBV7-2 with TRBJ2-7, with a weak D call TRBD1 (5 bases). The germline V gene encodes CDR1 SGHTA and CDR2 FQGNSA. V was pared by 6 bases and J by 6 bases, with 15 bases between. The CDR3 extends over 13 amino acids. The CDR3 reads CASRPTGSGEQYF. In DNA form, the CDR3 reads TGTGCCAGCAGGCCCACAGGTTCGGGCGAGCAGTACTTC.

This sequence joins TRBV9 and TRBJ2-7, with 10 bases that match TRBD1. Trimming took 4 bases from V and 4 from J; bases not matched to a gene: 5. CDR3 length equals 14 residues. CDR1 is SGDLS and CDR2 is YYNGEE in the germline V gene. The CDR3 DNA is TGTGCCAGCAGCCTAGGACAGGGGGTATACGAGCAGTACTTC. Translating it yields CASSLGQGVYEQYF.

This chain links TRBV6-2 or TRBV6-3 with TRBJ2-7; D might be TRBD2 (7 bases). V was trimmed by 7 bases and J by 3 bases, leaving 16 bases between them. Germline CDR1 is MNHEY and CDR2 is SVGEGT. CDR3 length equals 14 residues. CDR3: CASIPRGAIYEQYF. CDR3 coding DNA: TGTGCCAGCATCCCACGGGGGGCCATCTACGAGCAGTACTTC.

V usage is TRBV5-1 and J usage is TRBJ2-1; TRBD1 is a possible D gene (7 bases). The CDR3 length is 14 residues. The germline V and J ends were trimmed by 4 bases and 9 bases, with 17 bases remaining between them. The V gene's germline CDR1 is SGHRS and CDR2 YFSETQ. Written as DNA, the CDR3 is TGCGCCAGCAGCACCGGGACAGCTAGCGCTGAGCAGTTCTTC. Its protein is CASSTGTASAEQFF.

The CDR3 sequence: CASSLGPGGGGQETQYF. The DNA of the CDR3 is TGTGCCAGCAGCTTAGGTCCGGGGGGTGGAGGCCAAGAGACCCAGTACTTC. This rearrangement joins TRBV7-2 to TRBJ2-5; 7 bases fit TRBD2. This CDR3 contains 17 residues. The junction had 9 bases not matched to a gene; V was cut back by 1 base and J by 1 base. Germline V gives CDR1 SGHTA, CDR2 FQGNSA.